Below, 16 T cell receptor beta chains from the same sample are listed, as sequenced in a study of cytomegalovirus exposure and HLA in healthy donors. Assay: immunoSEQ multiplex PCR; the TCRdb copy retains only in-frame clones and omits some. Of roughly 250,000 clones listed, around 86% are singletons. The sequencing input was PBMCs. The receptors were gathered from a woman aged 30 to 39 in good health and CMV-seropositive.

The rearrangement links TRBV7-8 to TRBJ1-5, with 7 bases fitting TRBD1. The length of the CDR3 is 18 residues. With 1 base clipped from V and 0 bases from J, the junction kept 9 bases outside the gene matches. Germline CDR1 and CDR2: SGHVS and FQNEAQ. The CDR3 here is CASSLDTGVGYSNQPQHF. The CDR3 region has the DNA TGTGCCAGCAGCTTAGACACAGGGGTGGGGTATAGCAATCAGCCCCAGCATTTT.

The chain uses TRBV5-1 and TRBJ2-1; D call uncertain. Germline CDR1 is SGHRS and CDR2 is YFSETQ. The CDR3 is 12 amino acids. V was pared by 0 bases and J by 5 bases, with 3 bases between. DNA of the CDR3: TGCGCCAGCAGCTTGGGGCACAATGAGCAGTTCTTC. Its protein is CASSLGHNEQFF. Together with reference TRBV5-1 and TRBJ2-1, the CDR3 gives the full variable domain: KAGVTQTPRYLIKTRGQQVTLSCSPISGHRSVSWYQQTPGQGLQFLFEYFSETQRNKGNFPGRFSGRQFSNSRSEMNVSTLELGDSALYLCASSLGHNEQFFGPGTRLTVL.

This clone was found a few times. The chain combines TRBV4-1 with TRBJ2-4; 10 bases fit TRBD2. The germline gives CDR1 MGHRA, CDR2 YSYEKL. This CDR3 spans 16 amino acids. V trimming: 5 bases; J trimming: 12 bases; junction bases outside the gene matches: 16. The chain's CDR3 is CASSERTSGGLVNQYF. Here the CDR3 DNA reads TGCGCCAGCAGCGAAAGGACTAGCGGAGGCCTTGTTAATCAGTACTTC.

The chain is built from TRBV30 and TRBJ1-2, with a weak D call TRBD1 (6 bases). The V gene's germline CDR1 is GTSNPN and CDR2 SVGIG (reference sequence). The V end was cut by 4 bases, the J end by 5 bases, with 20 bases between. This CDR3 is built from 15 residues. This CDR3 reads CAWISVGQRYYGYTF. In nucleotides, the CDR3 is TGTGCCTGGATCAGCGTAGGACAGCGCTATTATGGCTACACCTTC.

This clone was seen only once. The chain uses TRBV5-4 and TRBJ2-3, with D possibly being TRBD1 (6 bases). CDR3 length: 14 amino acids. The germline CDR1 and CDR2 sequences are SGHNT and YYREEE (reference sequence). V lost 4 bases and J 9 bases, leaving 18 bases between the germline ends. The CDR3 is CASSPTLSDRTQYF. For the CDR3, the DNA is TGTGCCAGCAGCCCAACCTTATCCGACAGGACGCAGTATTTT.

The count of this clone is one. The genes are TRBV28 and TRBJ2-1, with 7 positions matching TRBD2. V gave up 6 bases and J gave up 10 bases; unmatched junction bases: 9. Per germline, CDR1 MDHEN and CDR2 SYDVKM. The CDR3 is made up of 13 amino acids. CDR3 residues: CASSWTRDGEQFF. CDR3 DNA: TGTGCCAGCAGCTGGACTAGGGATGGGGAGCAGTTCTTC.

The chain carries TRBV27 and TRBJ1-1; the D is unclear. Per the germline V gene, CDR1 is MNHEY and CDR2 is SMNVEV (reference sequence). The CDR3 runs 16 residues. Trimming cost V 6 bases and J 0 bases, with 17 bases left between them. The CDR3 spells CASRPHEGGMNTEAFF. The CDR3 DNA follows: TGTGCCAGCAGGCCCCACGAGGGAGGCATGAACACTGAAGCTTTCTTT.

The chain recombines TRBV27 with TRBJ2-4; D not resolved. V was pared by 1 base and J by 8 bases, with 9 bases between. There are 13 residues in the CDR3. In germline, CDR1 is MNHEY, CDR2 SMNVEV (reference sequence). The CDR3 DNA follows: TGTGCCAGCAGTTTATACAGCTGGGACATTCAGTACTTC. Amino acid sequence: CASSLYSWDIQYF.

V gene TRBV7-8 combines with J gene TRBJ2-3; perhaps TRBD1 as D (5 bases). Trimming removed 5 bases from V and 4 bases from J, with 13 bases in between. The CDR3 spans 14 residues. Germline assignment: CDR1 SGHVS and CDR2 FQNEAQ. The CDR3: CASSPLGEPDTQYF. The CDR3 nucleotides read TGTGCCAGCAGCCCGTTAGGGGAACCAGATACGCAGTATTTT.

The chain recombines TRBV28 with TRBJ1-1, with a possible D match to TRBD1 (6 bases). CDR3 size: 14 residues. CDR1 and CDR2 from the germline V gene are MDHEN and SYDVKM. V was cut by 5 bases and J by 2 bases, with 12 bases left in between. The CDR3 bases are TGTGCCAGCAGTGAACAGGGACCCAACACTGAAGCTTTCTTT. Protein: CASSEQGPNTEAFF.

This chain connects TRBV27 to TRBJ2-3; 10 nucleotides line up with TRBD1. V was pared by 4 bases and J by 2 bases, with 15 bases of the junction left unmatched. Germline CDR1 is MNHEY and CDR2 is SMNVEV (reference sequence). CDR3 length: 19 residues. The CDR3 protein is CASSSGTGDLLHLTDTQYF. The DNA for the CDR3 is TGTGCCAGCAGTTCCGGGACAGGGGACCTACTACACCTCACAGATACGCAGTATTTT.

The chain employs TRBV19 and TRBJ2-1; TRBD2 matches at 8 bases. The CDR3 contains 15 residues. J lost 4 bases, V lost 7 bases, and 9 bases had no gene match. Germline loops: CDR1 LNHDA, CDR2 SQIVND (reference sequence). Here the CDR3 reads CASISSSGSYNEQFF. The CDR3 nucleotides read TGTGCCAGTATTTCTTCCAGCGGGAGTTACAATGAGCAGTTCTTC.

As DNA, the CDR3 is TGTGCCAGTAGTCTTGACAGGGGAACCTATGGCTACACCTTC. Protein: CASSLDRGTYGYTF. The chain uses TRBV19 and TRBJ1-2; TRBD1 aligns across 8 bases. With V trimmed by 5 bases and J by 4 bases, 6 bases remained unmatched. Germline lookup yields CDR1 LNHDA and CDR2 SQIVND (reference sequence). There are 14 residues in the CDR3. Full variable domain (missing parts from reference TRBV19 and TRBJ1-2): DGGITQSPKYLFRKEGQNVTLSCEQNLNHDAMYWYRQDPGQGLRLIYYSQIVNDFQKGDIAEGYSVSREKKESFPLTVTSAQKNPTAFYLCASSLDRGTYGYTFGSGTRLTVV.

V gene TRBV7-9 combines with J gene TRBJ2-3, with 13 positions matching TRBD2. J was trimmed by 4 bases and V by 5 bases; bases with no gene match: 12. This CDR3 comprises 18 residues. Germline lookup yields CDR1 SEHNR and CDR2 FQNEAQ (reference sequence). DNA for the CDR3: TGTGCCAGCAGCCCCCCTCTCACTAGCGGGAGGGCGGCAGATACGCAGTATTTT. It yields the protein CASSPPLTSGRAADTQYF. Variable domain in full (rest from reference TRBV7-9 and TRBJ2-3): DTGVSQNPRHKITKRGQNVTFRCDPISEHNRLYWYRQTLGQGPEFLTYFQNEAQLEKSRLLSDRFSAERPKGSFSTLEIQRTEQGDSAMYLCASSPPLTSGRAADTQYFGPGTRLTVL.

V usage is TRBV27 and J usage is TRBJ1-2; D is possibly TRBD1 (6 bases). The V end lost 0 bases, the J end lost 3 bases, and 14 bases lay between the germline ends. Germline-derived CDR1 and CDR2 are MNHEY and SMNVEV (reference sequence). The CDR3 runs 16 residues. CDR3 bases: TGTGCCAGCAGTTTATCAGGGAATACAGGGTACTATGGCTACACCTTC. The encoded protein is CASSLSGNTGYYGYTF.

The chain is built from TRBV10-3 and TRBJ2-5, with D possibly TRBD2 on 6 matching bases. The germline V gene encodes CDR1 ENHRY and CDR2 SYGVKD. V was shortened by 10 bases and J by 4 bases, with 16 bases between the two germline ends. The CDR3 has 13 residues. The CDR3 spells CATRRGEGETQYF. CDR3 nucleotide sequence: TGTGCCACACGGAGGGGTGAGGGAGAGACCCAGTACTTC.